Each of the 26 T cell receptor beta chains below was sequenced from the same sample in a study of T cells in localized non-small cell lung cancer. Here immunoSEQ multiplex PCR was the method, and the copy in TCRdb shows in-frame clones only, minus some. The table lists about 2,800 clones, roughly 25% of them singletons, with 15% to 20% in the top ten. Sequenced here: lung tumor tissue, sampled before any cancer treatment. The receptors here all came from a female donor over 55 with stage III lung adenocarcinoma.

By sample fraction, this clone is medium-sized. The chain links TRBV11-3 to TRBJ2-1, with D possibly matching TRBD2 (7 bases). This CDR3 has 15 amino acids. Germline V gives CDR1 SGHNT, CDR2 YENEEA. V was cut by 5 bases and J by 5 bases, with 16 bases left in between. The CDR3 loop reads CASSRTGGRHNEQFF. The CDR3 DNA sequence: TGTGCCAGCAGCCGCACGGGGGGCAGACACAATGAGCAGTTCTTC.

The chain uses TRBV19 and TRBJ1-1; 7 nucleotides align to TRBD1. Trimming cost V 5 bases and J 0 bases; bases outside gene matches: 6. CDR3 size: 15 residues. The V gene's germline CDR1 is LNHDA and CDR2 SQIVND (reference sequence). CDR3 DNA: TGTGCCAGTAGTCCCTGGGACAGCATGAACACTGAAGCTTTCTTT. Translated: CASSPWDSMNTEAFF.

This rearrangement joins TRBV6-8 to TRBJ1-1, with D possibly TRBD1 on 6 matching bases. The CDR3 loop spans 14 amino acids. Trimming stripped 6 bases from V and 6 bases from J, with 17 bases between. Looked up from germline, CDR1 is MNHGY and CDR2 is SAAAGT. CDR3 DNA sequence: TGTGCCAGCAGCACTGGGGGGGGCCGCCCTGAAGCTTTCTTT. It yields the protein CASSTGGGRPEAFF.

This clone is large by share. V usage is TRBV11-3 and J usage is TRBJ2-3; D is ambiguous. CDR1 is SGHNT and CDR2 is YENEEA in the germline V gene. This CDR3 region has 15 residues. V shed 3 bases and J shed 7 bases, with 17 bases lying between them. The CDR3 protein is CASSLLSDLVNTQYF. Here the CDR3 DNA reads TGTGCCAGCAGCTTGTTGTCGGATCTCGTTAATACGCAGTATTTT.

This clone showed up just a few times. The genes are TRBV6-8 and TRBJ2-7; 11 nucleotides align to TRBD2. CDR1 is MNHGY, CDR2 SAAAGT, per germline. J gave up 2 bases and V 5 bases, and 5 bases lay outside the gene matches. The CDR3 runs 15 residues. The CDR3 loop reads CASSPGTSGTYEQYF. The CDR3 nucleotides are TGTGCCAGCAGTCCCGGGACTAGCGGTACCTACGAGCAGTACTTC.

The rearrangement joins TRBV12-5 to TRBJ2-1; 13 positions agree with TRBD2. The CDR3 consists of 12 residues. Germline assignment: CDR1 LGHNT and CDR2 FRNRAP. The chain's CDR3 is CASGTSGTSSFF. For the CDR3, the DNA is TGTGCCAGCGGGACTAGCGGGACCTCGTCGTTCTTC.

This chain joins TRBV6-8 and TRBJ2-7, with D perhaps matching TRBD2 (6 bases). CDR3 size: 13 residues. Germline CDR1 MNHGY, CDR2 SAAAGT. The V and J ends lost 6 bases and 3 bases respectively, with 12 bases between them. This CDR3 reads CASSPGLFYEQYF. CDR3 bases: TGTGCCAGCAGCCCCGGACTATTCTACGAGCAGTACTTC.

The V call is TRBV6-8, the J call TRBJ2-1, with 14 bases lining up with TRBD2. The germline V gene encodes CDR1 MNHGY and CDR2 SAAAGT. J gave up 5 bases and V 6 bases, and 6 bases lay outside the gene matches. The CDR3 totals 16 residues. CDR3 sequence reads: CASSPRTSGRNNEQFF. The CDR3 region has the DNA TGTGCCAGCAGCCCGAGGACTAGCGGGAGGAACAATGAGCAGTTCTTC.

This clone is medium-sized (0.01 to 0.1%). The chain employs TRBV6-8 and TRBJ2-3, with 13 bases lining up with TRBD2. After removal of 8 bases from V and 2 bases from J, the junction contained 4 bases not matched to a gene. The CDR3 extends over 15 amino acids. Per the germline V gene, CDR1 is MNHGY and CDR2 is SAAAGT. The CDR3 here is CASGGLAGITDTQYF. CDR3 in DNA: TGTGCCAGCGGGGGACTAGCGGGAATCACAGATACGCAGTATTTT.

This clone was observed a few times. CDR3 coding DNA: TGTGCCAGCAGTAGCGGGCGCCAAGAGACCCAGTACTTC. As protein: CASSSGRQETQYF. The chain carries TRBV6-4 and TRBJ2-5, with D perhaps matching TRBD2 (6 bases). The CDR3 is 13 amino acids. The germline CDR1 and CDR2 sequences are MRHNA and SNTAGT. Between the trimmed V and J ends, which lost 5 bases and 1 base, there was a span of 8 bases.

The rearrangement joins TRBV27 to TRBJ2-3; no clear D. The CDR3 totals 14 residues. Trimming pared 8 bases from V and 1 base from J, leaving 13 bases between. The germline gives CDR1 MNHEY, CDR2 SMNVEV (reference sequence). The CDR3 here is CASFDTDRTDTQYF. DNA of the CDR3: TGTGCCAGCTTTGACACTGACCGCACAGATACGCAGTATTTT.

This clone qualifies as large. This chain links TRBV4-1 with TRBJ1-2, with unresolved D. Trimming shortened V by 0 bases and J by 8 bases, and 16 bases separated the two germline ends. Per the germline V gene, CDR1 is MGHRA and CDR2 is YSYEKL. This CDR3 contains 15 residues. The chain's CDR3 is CASSQELQISSGYTF. In DNA, the CDR3 is TGCGCCAGCAGCCAAGAATTACAGATCTCCTCCGGCTACACCTTC.

This sequence joins TRBV6-8 and TRBJ2-1, with TRBD2 matching over 10 bases. With V trimmed by 5 bases and J by 3 bases, 1 base remained unmatched. The CDR3 runs 14 residues. In germline, CDR1 is MNHGY, CDR2 SAAAGT. Here the CDR3 reads CASSLAGVYNEQFF. The DNA for the CDR3 is TGTGCCAGCAGTCTAGCGGGAGTCTACAATGAGCAGTTCTTC.

The chain uses TRBV28 and TRBJ2-1; 10 nucleotides agree with TRBD2. CDR1 and CDR2 from the germline V gene are MDHEN and SYDVKM. The CDR3 contains 17 residues. Unmatched junction bases numbered 13, after V lost 1 base and J lost 10 bases. The CDR3 bases are TGTGCCAGCAGTTTATACTCTAGCGGGAGTGCCCGGAGAGAGCAGTTCTTC. Translation gives CASSLYSSGSARREQFF. Full variable domain (rest looked up from reference TRBV28 and TRBJ2-1): DVKVTQSSRYLVKRTGEKVFLECVQDMDHENMFWYRQDPGLGLRLIYFSYDVKMKEKGDIPEGYSVSREKKERFSLILESASTNQTSMYLCASSLYSSGSARREQFFGPGTRLTVL.

The gene calls are TRBV29-1 and TRBJ2-7; 8 bases match TRBD1. The CDR3 sequence is 14 residues long. J was trimmed by 4 bases and V by 6 bases; bases with no gene match: 11. CDR1 is SQVTM and CDR2 is ANQGSEA in the germline V gene. The CDR3 DNA reads TGCAGCGTAGCTCAGACAGGGGCTGATTACGAGCAGTACTTC. Translation: CSVAQTGADYEQYF.

This clone is labeled as medium-sized. The chain is built from TRBV6-8 and TRBJ2-3, with TRBD1 as a possible D gene (5 bases). V dropped 10 bases and J dropped 0 bases, with 14 bases sitting between them. The CDR3 spans 14 residues. The germline V gene encodes CDR1 MNHGY and CDR2 SAAAGT. CDR3 sequence (DNA): TGTGCCATCACCCAGGGCCTTAGCACAGATACGCAGTATTTT. This gives the protein CAITQGLSTDTQYF.

J is TRBJ1-3 and V is TRBV18, with D maybe TRBD1 (5 bases). With 3 bases removed from V and 3 bases from J, the gap between germline ends came to 24 bases. The CDR3 totals 19 residues. Germline CDR1 reads KGHSH; CDR2 reads LQKENI. CDR3 sequence: CASSPLPRGNYNFGNTIYF. In DNA, the CDR3 is TGTGCCAGCTCACCGCTCCCAAGGGGCAATTATAACTTTGGAAACACCATATATTTT.

This clone was counted between two and nine times. The rearrangement links TRBV11-3 to TRBJ2-1; 12 bases fit TRBD2. Germline V gives CDR1 SGHNT, CDR2 YENEEA. V lost 5 bases and J lost 7; bases outside the gene matches: 6. The CDR3 has 15 amino acids. The CDR3 spells CASSPLAGGRNEQFF. The CDR3 DNA reads as TGTGCCAGCAGCCCACTAGCGGGAGGACGTAATGAGCAGTTCTTC.

The gene calls are TRBV19 and TRBJ2-6; D possibly corresponds to TRBD1 (5 bases). The CDR3 length is 15 residues. Per the germline V gene, CDR1 is LNHDA and CDR2 is SQIVND (reference sequence). The V end was cut by 5 bases, the J end by 4 bases, with 12 bases between. The DNA of the CDR3 is TGTGCCAGTAGTGACAGACCTTCCGGGGCCAACGTCCTGACTTTC. Amino acid sequence: CASSDRPSGANVLTF.

The chain links TRBV9 to TRBJ2-4; D ambiguous. V was trimmed by 3 bases and J by 15 bases, leaving 19 bases between them. The CDR3 covers 13 residues. Germline V gene lookup returns CDR1 SGDLS and CDR2 YYNGEE. CDR3: CASSAETEAPMYF. CDR3 nucleotide sequence: TGTGCCAGCAGCGCTGAAACGGAAGCCCCAATGTACTTC.

Within the sample, this clone is medium-sized (0.01 to 0.1%). The chain uses TRBV11-3 and TRBJ2-1; D is tentatively TRBD1 or TRBD2 (5 bases each). The CDR3 contains 15 residues. CDR1 and CDR2 from the germline V gene are SGHNT and YENEEA. Trimming took 1 base from V and 4 from J, leaving 11 bases between them. The CDR3 spells CASSLGSGPYNEQFF. Written as DNA, the CDR3 is TGTGCCAGCAGCTTAGGATCGGGGCCGTACAATGAGCAGTTCTTC. Full variable domain (rest looked up from reference TRBV11-3 and TRBJ2-1): EAGVVQSPRYKIIEKKQPVAFWCNPISGHNTLYWYLQNLGQGPELLIRYENEEAVDDSQLPKDRFSAERLKGVDSTLKIQPAELGDSAVYLCASSLGSGPYNEQFFGPGTRLTVL.

The V gene is TRBV10-1, the J gene TRBJ2-3; the D gene is possibly TRBD2 (5 bases). V was shortened by 5 bases and J by 5 bases, with 5 bases between the two germline ends. CDR3 length: 11 amino acids. CDR1 is WNHNN and CDR2 is SYGVQD in the germline V gene (reference sequence). CDR3 protein: CASSSGDTQYF. Written as DNA, the CDR3 is TGCGCCAGCAGTAGCGGAGATACGCAGTATTTT.

The chain is built from TRBV11-3 and TRBJ1-1, with TRBD1 as a possible D gene (6 bases). The germline V gene encodes CDR1 SGHNT and CDR2 YENEEA. The CDR3 is 17 amino acids. V was shortened by 4 bases and J by 1 base, with 19 bases between the two germline ends. The CDR3 DNA follows: TGTGCCAGCAGCTACCCCCCCAGGGGCGCGAGGAACACTGAAGCTTTCTTT. Translating it yields CASSYPPRGARNTEAFF.

The CDR3 DNA is TGTGCCAGCTCAGGCTTAGATGAAAAACTGTTTTTT. Protein product: CASSGLDEKLFF. V and J are TRBV18 and TRBJ1-4; D is unresolved. V was shortened by 5 bases and J by 6 bases, with 7 bases between the two germline ends. From germline, CDR1 is KGHSH and CDR2 LQKENI. The CDR3 is 12 amino acids.

The gene calls are TRBV28 and TRBJ1-5, with D unresolved. The CDR3 is 16 residues long. Between the trimmed V and J ends, which lost 3 bases and 6 bases, there was a span of 18 bases. The germline V gene has CDR1 MDHEN and CDR2 SYDVKM. The CDR3 is CASSFRRTFGRQPQHF. The CDR3 DNA is TGTGCCAGCAGTTTCCGGCGGACTTTCGGTCGTCAGCCCCAGCATTTT.

This clone was counted a single time. The CDR3 region is CASSQGANTEAFF. CDR3 sequence (DNA): TGTGCCAGCTCCCAGGGGGCGAACACTGAAGCTTTCTTT. The chain combines TRBV18 with TRBJ1-1, with TRBD1 matching over 8 bases. Germline V CDR1 and CDR2: KGHSH, LQKENI. V shed 6 bases, J shed 1 base, and the junction held 1 base outside the gene matches. The CDR3 covers 13 residues.